This TCR beta chain was documented in a study of PD-L1 blockade in urothelial cancer. Repertoires were generated with immunoSEQ multiplex PCR, while TCRdb's copy carries only in-frame clones and drops some. The sample carries around 70,000 clones, 65% to 85% recorded once. Indicated time point: pretreatment peripheral blood. The clonotype was recovered from a woman in her 70s with urothelial cancer. Sequences were derived from PBMCs, sampled around atezolizumab (anti-PD-L1) treatment.

This chain's CDR3 is CSVAGLAGPKVETQYF. CDR3 nucleotide sequence: TGCAGCGTTGCGGGGCTAGCGGGGCCCAAGGTGGAGACCCAGTACTTC. The chain uses TRBV29-1 and TRBJ2-5; 9 positions agree with TRBD2. V lost 4 bases and J lost 5; bases outside the gene matches: 14. Germline lookup yields CDR1 SQVTM and CDR2 ANQGSEA. CDR3 length: 16 amino acids.